The subject of this entry is one TCR beta chain. Its antigen is still unknown. This entry belongs to a study of cytomegalovirus exposure and HLA in healthy donors. The study ran its PCR with 60 Vbeta and 13 Jbeta primers. Here immunoSEQ multiplex PCR was the method, and the copy in TCRdb shows in-frame clones only, minus some. The table includes about 140,000 clones, over 70% detected once. Study-wide results and limits: TCR beta sequences numbering some 17,000 were associated with HLA alleles at 0.05 false discovery rate in a later analysis. In vitro data verified three CMV-associated chains as specific for CMV antigens.

Per the germline V gene, CDR1 is SNHLY and CDR2 is FYNNEI. The V gene lost 2 bases and the J gene lost 4 bases, with 14 bases spanning the gap. The CDR3 is made up of 15 amino acids. V is TRBV2 and J is TRBJ1-1, with a weak D call TRBD1 (5 bases). Sequenced: PBMCs. The sequence came from a man aged 40-49 years in good health and CMV-seropositive. The CDR3 DNA sequence: TGTGCCAGCAGTGAAATGAGGGGAGGTAGCACTGAAGCTTTCTTT. This translates into CASSEMRGGSTEAFF.